Listed below are T cell receptor beta chains from one sample, sequenced in a study of blood T cell repertoires in COVID-19. The protocol was immunoSEQ multiplex PCR, while the TCRdb copy is restricted to in-frame clones and leaves out a portion. The sample records about 160,000 clones, roughly 87% being singletons. The sample taken for sequencing was peripheral blood. The receptors shown here come from a woman aged 55-70 years who had recovered from COVID-19. CDR3s leave out the opening cysteine and the closing phenylalanine or tryptophan.

v_gene: TRBV19
j_gene: TRBJ2-3
CDR3aa: ASKAAGADTDTQY

v_gene: TRBV5-1
j_gene: TRBJ2-5
CDR3aa: ASSPSGPYSGGASQY

v_gene: TRBV6-5
j_gene: TRBJ1-1
CDR3aa: ASIVTGANTEAF

v_gene: TRBV24-1
j_gene: TRBJ1-4
CDR3aa: ATSDPGQGRDYEKLF

v_gene: TRBV11-2
j_gene: TRBJ1-2
CDR3aa: ASSLAGTAYGYT

v_gene: TRBV7-2
j_gene: TRBJ2-3
CDR3aa: ASSLADYFPDTQY

v_gene: TRBV4-2
j_gene: TRBJ2-2
CDR3aa: ASSQDLGLANTGELF

v_gene: TRBV4-3
j_gene: TRBJ2-1
CDR3aa: ASSHPGQPYNEQF

v_gene: TRBV6-6
j_gene: TRBJ2-7
CDR3aa: ASSYAYKYEQY

v_gene: TRBV18
j_gene: TRBJ2-2
CDR3aa: ASSRETGLTGELF

v_gene: TRBV10-1
j_gene: TRBJ2-3
CDR3aa: ASSEIAGSTDTQY

v_gene: TRBV10-2
j_gene: TRBJ1-4
CDR3aa: ASSGLPGDEKLF

v_gene: TRBV28
j_gene: TRBJ2-4
CDR3aa: ASSGRGGDIQY

v_gene: TRBV19
j_gene: TRBJ2-1
CDR3aa: ASSMAAGGVLAGLTYNEQF

v_gene: TRBV7-9
j_gene: TRBJ2-7
CDR3aa: ASSPDSHPLSYEQY

v_gene: TRBV30
j_gene: TRBJ1-2
CDR3aa: AFGRDYGYT

v_gene: TRBV9
j_gene: TRBJ1-2
CDR3aa: ASSARQGASYGYT

v_gene: TRBV6-6
j_gene: TRBJ1-1
CDR3aa: ASSPGQGYEAF

v_gene: TRBV7-8
j_gene: TRBJ2-1
CDR3aa: ASSLGASGGTLVDEQF

v_gene: TRBV27
j_gene: TRBJ1-2
CDR3aa: ASSLFSTALTPYGYT

v_gene: TRBV5-4
j_gene: TRBJ2-7
CDR3aa: ASTLGPDRAGSWYEQY

v_gene: TRBV27
j_gene: TRBJ1-3
CDR3aa: ASSSVPLGGPGNTIY

v_gene: TRBV28
j_gene: TRBJ1-4
CDR3aa: ASSSGTTNEKLF

v_gene: TRBV19
j_gene: TRBJ1-2
CDR3aa: ASSTFGGDYGYT

v_gene: TRBV11-2
j_gene: TRBJ2-7
CDR3aa: ASRKLAGGPNEQY

v_gene: TRBV3-1/TRBV3-2
j_gene: TRBJ2-3
CDR3aa: ASSLTGGGDTQY

v_gene: TRBV6-6
j_gene: TRBJ1-2
CDR3aa: ASRPGGEDGYT

v_gene: TRBV5-1
j_gene: TRBJ1-1
CDR3aa: ASSPSPLQGAAEAF

v_gene: TRBV21-1
j_gene: TRBJ2-2
CDR3aa: ASSKASGRAWERENTGELF

v_gene: TRBV7-9
j_gene: TRBJ2-7
CDR3aa: ASSLPGQSYEQY

v_gene: TRBV5-1
j_gene: TRBJ2-2
CDR3aa: ASSLTGRADTGELF